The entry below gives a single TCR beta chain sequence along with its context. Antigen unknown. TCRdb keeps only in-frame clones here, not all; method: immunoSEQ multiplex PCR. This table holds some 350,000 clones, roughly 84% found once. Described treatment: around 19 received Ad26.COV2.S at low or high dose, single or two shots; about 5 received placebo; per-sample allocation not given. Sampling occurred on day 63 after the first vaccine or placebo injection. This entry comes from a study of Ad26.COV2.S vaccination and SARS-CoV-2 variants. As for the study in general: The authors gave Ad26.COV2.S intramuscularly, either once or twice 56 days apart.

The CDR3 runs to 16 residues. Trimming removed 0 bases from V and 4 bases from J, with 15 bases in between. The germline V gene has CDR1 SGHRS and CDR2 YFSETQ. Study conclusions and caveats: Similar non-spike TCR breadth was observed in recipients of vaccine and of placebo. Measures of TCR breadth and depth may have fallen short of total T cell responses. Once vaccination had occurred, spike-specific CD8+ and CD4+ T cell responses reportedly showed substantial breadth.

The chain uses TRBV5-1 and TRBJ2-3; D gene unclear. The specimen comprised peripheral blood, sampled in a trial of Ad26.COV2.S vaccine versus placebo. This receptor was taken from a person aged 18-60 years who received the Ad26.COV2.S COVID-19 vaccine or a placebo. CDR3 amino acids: CASSLGQSTFSDTQYF. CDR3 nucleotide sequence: TGCGCCAGCAGCTTGGGGCAGTCAACCTTCTCAGATACGCAGTATTTT.